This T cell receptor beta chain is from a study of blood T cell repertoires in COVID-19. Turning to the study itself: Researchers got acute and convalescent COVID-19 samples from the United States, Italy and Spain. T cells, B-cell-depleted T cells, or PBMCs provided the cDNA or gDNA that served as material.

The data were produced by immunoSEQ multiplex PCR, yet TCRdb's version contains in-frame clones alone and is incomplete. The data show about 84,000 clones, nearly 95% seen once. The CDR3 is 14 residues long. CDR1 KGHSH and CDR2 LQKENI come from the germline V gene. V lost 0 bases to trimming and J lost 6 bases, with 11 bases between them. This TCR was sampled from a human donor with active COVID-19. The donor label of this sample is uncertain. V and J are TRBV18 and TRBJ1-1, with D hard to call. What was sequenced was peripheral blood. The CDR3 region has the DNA TGTGCCAGCTCACCACCGATCAGTCTAGCTGAAGCTTTCTTT. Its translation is CASSPPISLAEAFF.